This T cell receptor beta chain was identified in a study of OX40 agonist ivuxolimab in advanced cancers. Concerning this clone: The antigen remains unidentified.

Overall study results and limits: Antigen specificity was not determined for the expanded peripheral T cells.

The table came from immunoSEQ multiplex PCR; TCRdb's copy has only in-frame clones and leaves some out. This table holds 53,000 or so clones, around 77% found once. No patient had autoimmune disease or received systemic immunosuppression. This CDR3 is built from 15 residues. From germline, CDR1 is LNHDA and CDR2 SQIVND (reference sequence). The V gene end was trimmed by 3 bases and the J gene end by 2 bases; junction bases not matched to a gene: 5. Specimen: CD4+ or CD8+ T cells sorted from blood, collected in a trial of the OX40 agonist ivuxolimab. The chain combines TRBV19 with TRBJ2-3; 7 positions match TRBD2. The TCR originated in an adult with an advanced solid tumor such as melanoma, head and neck, liver or kidney cancer. The DNA for the CDR3 is TGTGCCAGTAGTATGCTAGCGGCATTCACAGATACGCAGTATTTT. Translating it yields CASSMLAAFTDTQYF.